Following are 9 T cell receptor beta chains from one sample sequenced in a study of blood T cell repertoires in COVID-19. Repertoires were generated with immunoSEQ multiplex PCR, while TCRdb's copy carries only in-frame clones and drops some. Altogether 200,000 to 250,000 clones are present, 86% being singletons, with the ten largest covering approximately 2.8%. The sample comprised PBMCs or T cells enriched from blood (not recorded which). All receptors come from a woman aged 50 to 60 in a cohort exposed to, infected with or recovered from COVID-19 (not recorded which).

V and J are TRBV4-1 and TRBJ2-5; 9 bases are a match to TRBD1. V lost 5 bases, J lost 4 bases, and 14 bases stayed unmatched. This CDR3 is built from 17 residues. CDR1 is MGHRA and CDR2 is YSYEKL in the germline V gene. The CDR3 DNA reads TGCGCCAGCAGCACCCGGGACAGGGATGTACAACGAGAGACCCAGTACTTC. Its translation is CASSTRDRDVQRETQYF.

This chain joins TRBV11-2 and TRBJ1-2, with 7 positions matching TRBD1. V was clipped by 0 bases and J by 8 bases; unmatched bases: 6. The CDR3 loop spans 14 amino acids. Germline-derived CDR1 and CDR2 are SGHAT and FQNNGV. This CDR3 reads CASSLDDRVGGYTF. In DNA form, the CDR3 reads TGTGCCAGCAGCTTAGACGACAGGGTCGGAGGCTACACCTTC.

The chain carries TRBV6-5 and TRBJ1-2; TRBD1 matches at 7 bases. V lost 6 bases, J lost 3 bases, and 10 bases stayed unmatched. Germline CDR1 is MNHEY and CDR2 is SVGAGI. This CDR3 comprises 15 residues. CDR3 in amino acids: CASRPRQGAHYGYTF. The CDR3, as DNA: TGTGCCAGCAGACCGAGACAGGGCGCCCACTATGGCTACACCTTC.

The genes are TRBV6-2 or TRBV6-3 and TRBJ2-2; 8 positions match TRBD1. This CDR3 region has 17 residues. The germline gives CDR1 MNHEY, CDR2 SVGEGT. With V trimmed by 2 bases and J by 7 bases, 12 bases remained unmatched. The CDR3 protein is CASSYPARQGRNGELFF. In nucleotides, the CDR3 is TGTGCCAGCAGTTACCCCGCCCGACAGGGGAGAAACGGGGAGCTGTTTTTT.

The chain has TRBV28 and TRBJ1-2; D is uncertain. V gave up 6 bases and J gave up 7 bases, with 15 bases separating them. CDR1 is MDHEN, CDR2 SYDVKM, per germline. CDR3 length equals 13 residues. This CDR3 is CASSLGLGSGYTF. The DNA of the CDR3 is TGTGCCAGCAGCTTAGGATTGGGCTCTGGCTACACCTTC.

This CDR3 is CASSTGVGGFSGETQYF. The CDR3 nucleotides are TGTGCCAGCAGCACTGGGGTGGGGGGATTTTCGGGGGAGACCCAGTACTTC. The chain couples TRBV9 to TRBJ2-5; tentatively, D is TRBD2 (6 bases). Germline V lookup: CDR1 SGDLS, CDR2 YYNGEE. The CDR3 length is 17 residues. V gave up 4 bases and J gave up 5 bases, with 24 bases separating them.

This chain connects TRBV4-3 to TRBJ2-5; 9 nucleotides line up with TRBD2. The CDR3 consists of 15 residues. The trim removed 1 base at V and 1 base at J, leaving 1 base unmatched. From germline, CDR1 is LGHNA and CDR2 YSLEER. The CDR3 DNA is TGCGCCAGCAGCCAAGCGCGGGGGGGCCAAGAGACCCAGTACTTC. Its translation is CASSQARGGQETQYF.

The rearrangement links TRBV7-8 to TRBJ1-2; 7 nucleotides match TRBD1. With 1 base clipped from V and 4 bases from J, the junction kept 3 bases outside the gene matches. The CDR3 has 14 residues. Germline CDR1 and CDR2: SGHVS and FQNEAQ. CDR3 in DNA: TGTGCCAGCAGCTTAGTGGGACAGAGCTATGGCTACACCTTC. Its protein is CASSLVGQSYGYTF.

The chain combines TRBV6-5 with TRBJ1-2, with 7 bases identical to TRBD1. Trimming removed 5 bases from V and 7 bases from J; junction bases left unmatched: 10. Per germline, CDR1 MNHEY and CDR2 SVGAGI. The CDR3 consists of 14 residues. CDR3 protein: CASSPGTVNGGYTF. In nucleotides, the CDR3 is TGTGCCAGCAGTCCCGGGACAGTGAACGGTGGCTACACCTTC.